Listed below are T cell receptor beta chains from one sample, sequenced in a study of blood T cell repertoires in COVID-19. Here immunoSEQ multiplex PCR was the method, and the copy in TCRdb shows in-frame clones only, minus some. The data contain approximately 380,000 clones, approximately 89% of them singletons. The source material was PBMCs or T cells enriched from blood (not recorded which). Every receptor here comes from a woman aged 40 to 50 who had been exposed to COVID-19. The CDR3 runs from the conserved cysteine through the conserved F or W. Fields, in order: V gene, J gene, D gene, clone size, CDR3 DNA, CDR3 protein. A D gene is named only where the DNA matches it firmly. The size of a clone is reported for some rows only, either as once, few or many, or as a class for expanded clones.

>TRBV6-6|TRBJ1-1|-|-
TGTGCCAGCAGTTACGTTTCACAGAACACTGAAGCTTTCTTT
CASSYVSQNTEAFF
>TRBV5-6|TRBJ1-1|-|-
TGTGCCAGCAGCTTGGGGGGCTTCGGGAACACTGAAGCTTTCTTT
CASSLGGFGNTEAFF
>TRBV10-1|TRBJ2-2|-|-
TGCGCCAGCCGGGGTAGTTTGGGGACCGGGGAGCTGTTTTTT
CASRGSLGTGELFF
>TRBV6-2/TRBV6-3|TRBJ1-2|-|-
TGTGCCAGCAGTCGACAGCCGACCACCAACTATGGCTACACCTTC
CASSRQPTTNYGYTF
>TRBV14|TRBJ2-7|-|-
TGTGCCAGCAGTCGCGGGACTTTCTCCTACGAGCAGTACTTC
CASSRGTFSYEQYF
>TRBV27|TRBJ2-3|TRBD1|-
TGTGCCAGCAGTTTACAAGTCCCCGGGACAGGGGGTTGGCGAGATACGCAGTATTTT
CASSLQVPGTGGWRDTQYF
>TRBV5-6|TRBJ1-6|-|-
TGTGCCAGCAGCAGAAAAGCCCGCCAGGTCTATAATTCACCCCTCCACTTT
CASSRKARQVYNSPLHF
>TRBV7-2|TRBJ1-1|-|once
TGTGCCAGCAGCATCCAGGGGTTCGCTGAAGCTTTCTTT
CASSIQGFAEAFF
>TRBV6-5|TRBJ1-2|-|once
TGTGCCAGTCTTGCCGGGGGGGCGGATGGCTACACCTTC
CASLAGGADGYTF
>TRBV6-1|TRBJ1-2|TRBD1|-
TGTGCCAGCAGTGACCCCAGGGGGACAAACTATGGCTACACCTTC
CASSDPRGTNYGYTF
>TRBV11-2|TRBJ2-7|-|few
TGTGCCAGCAGCTTAGGACGGGGGCAGTACTTC
CASSLGRGQYF
>TRBV18|TRBJ2-5|TRBD2|-
TGTGCCAGCTCACCCTCCCAGGCCGGACTAGCGGTCCATCAAGAGACCCAGTACTTC
CASSPSQAGLAVHQETQYF
>TRBV5-1|TRBJ2-2|-|few
TGCGCCAGCAGCTTGGGACAGACGAACACCGGGGAGCTGTTTTTT
CASSLGQTNTGELFF
>TRBV5-6|TRBJ1-5|-|-
TGTGCCAGCAGCTTGGGAGGGTCGGGTCAGCCCCAGCATTTT
CASSLGGSGQPQHF
>TRBV5-4|TRBJ1-3|-|-
TGTGCCAGCAGCTTGGGAAGGACTGTCGGAAACACCATATATTTT
CASSLGRTVGNTIYF
>TRBV5-1|TRBJ1-3|TRBD1|once
TGCGCCAGCAGCTTGGGGGACAGGGCAGGAAACACCATATATTTT
CASSLGDRAGNTIYF
>TRBV11-1|TRBJ1-2|-|-
TGTGCCAGCAGCTTAGCTGGACAAATTCCCTATGGCTACACCTTC
CASSLAGQIPYGYTF
>TRBV7-2|TRBJ2-2|TRBD1|-
TGTGCCACCTCAGCAGGGGGAAACACCGGGGAGCTGTTTTTT
CATSAGGNTGELFF
>TRBV5-1|TRBJ1-2|TRBD1|-
TGCGCCAGCAGCTCGGGACAGGGGAACTATGGCTACACCTTC
CASSSGQGNYGYTF
>TRBV7-2|TRBJ2-2|TRBD2|-
TGTGCCAGCAGCCAAGGGCGGGGGGCTAGGACCGGGGAGCTGTTTTTT
CASSQGRGARTGELFF
>TRBV10-3|TRBJ1-1|-|-
TGTGCCATCAGTGAAGACACTGACACTGAAGCTTTCTTT
CAISEDTDTEAFF
>TRBV2|TRBJ1-4|-|-
TGTGCCAGCAGTGAAGTTCCGGGGGGTTGGGATGAAAAACTGTTTTTT
CASSEVPGGWDEKLFF
>TRBV27|TRBJ2-7|TRBD1|-
TGTGCCAGCAAGGGACAGGCACCATACGAGCAGTACTTC
CASKGQAPYEQYF
>TRBV25-1|TRBJ2-2|-|once
TGTGCCAGCAGTACCCAGGGGACCATACCCGGGGAGCTGTTTTTT
CASSTQGTIPGELFF
>TRBV24-1|TRBJ1-3|-|once
TGTGCCACCAGTGATCCTTTTCACACCATATATTTT
CATSDPFHTIYF
>TRBV2|TRBJ1-2|TRBD1|-
TGTGCCAGCAGTGAAGGAGGTCTATGGACAGGGCTGGGCTATGGCTACACCTTC
CASSEGGLWTGLGYGYTF
>TRBV13|TRBJ1-5|-|-
TGTGCCAGCAGCTCCAGTGCAGGGCAGCCCCAGCATTTT
CASSSSAGQPQHF
>TRBV15|TRBJ1-4|TRBD1|-
TGTGCCACCAGCAGAGGTACGACAGGGGCTAATGAAAAACTGTTTTTT
CATSRGTTGANEKLFF
>TRBV19|TRBJ1-5|-|-
TGTGCCAGTAGGGGTGGGGCTAGCAATCAGCCCCAGCATTTT
CASRGGASNQPQHF
>TRBV29-1|TRBJ2-7|-|-
TGCAGCGTTCTCTGGGGCTATAGCGAGCAGTACTTC
CSVLWGYSEQYF
>TRBV5-1|TRBJ2-3|-|-
TGCGCCAGCATGAGCCAGGGGTTGCCGGAAGATACGCAGTATTTT
CASMSQGLPEDTQYF
>TRBV7-3|TRBJ1-1|-|many
TGTGCCAGCAGCCCCAGTAGGCAGGGGCTCACTGAAGCTTTCTTT
CASSPSRQGLTEAFF
>TRBV7-8|TRBJ2-1|-|-
TGTGCCAGCAGCTTTCGTGACCGGAGGGACAATGAGCAGTTCTTC
CASSFRDRRDNEQFF
>TRBV7-3|TRBJ2-2|-|-
TGTGCCAGCAGCTTAATCCGGACCGGGGAGCTGTTTTTT
CASSLIRTGELFF
>TRBV7-3|TRBJ1-3|TRBD1|-
TGTGCCAGCAGTCGCGCACAGGGGCGGAGAGGAAACACCATATATTTT
CASSRAQGRRGNTIYF
>TRBV19|TRBJ2-2|TRBD2|-
TGTGCCAGTAAAACTAGCGGGGGGGCAGTCGGGGAGCTGTTTTTT
CASKTSGGAVGELFF
>TRBV25-1|TRBJ2-7|-|-
TGTGCCAGCAGTGATCTTAGGGGCGAGCAGTACTTC
CASSDLRGEQYF
>TRBV2|TRBJ1-1|TRBD1|-
TGTGCCAGCAGGGTGGACAGGGGTGGCACTGAAGCTTTCTTT
CASRVDRGGTEAFF
>TRBV3-1/TRBV3-2|TRBJ2-1|TRBD2|-
TGTGCCAGCAGCCAAACACTAGCGGGGGGCCACTACAATGAGCAGTTCTTC
CASSQTLAGGHYNEQFF
>TRBV3-1/TRBV3-2|TRBJ2-6|-|-
TGTGCCAGCAGCCAACCAGGGGCTGGGGCCAACGTCCTGACTTTC
CASSQPGAGANVLTF
>TRBV27|TRBJ1-2|TRBD1|-
TGTGCCAGCAGCTCGCCCGGGACAGGCGCCTATGGCTACACCTTC
CASSSPGTGAYGYTF
>TRBV5-1|TRBJ1-1|-|-
TGCGCCAGCAGCCGCAGGGCGGTGGATAAACTTGAAGCTTTCTTT
CASSRRAVDKLEAFF